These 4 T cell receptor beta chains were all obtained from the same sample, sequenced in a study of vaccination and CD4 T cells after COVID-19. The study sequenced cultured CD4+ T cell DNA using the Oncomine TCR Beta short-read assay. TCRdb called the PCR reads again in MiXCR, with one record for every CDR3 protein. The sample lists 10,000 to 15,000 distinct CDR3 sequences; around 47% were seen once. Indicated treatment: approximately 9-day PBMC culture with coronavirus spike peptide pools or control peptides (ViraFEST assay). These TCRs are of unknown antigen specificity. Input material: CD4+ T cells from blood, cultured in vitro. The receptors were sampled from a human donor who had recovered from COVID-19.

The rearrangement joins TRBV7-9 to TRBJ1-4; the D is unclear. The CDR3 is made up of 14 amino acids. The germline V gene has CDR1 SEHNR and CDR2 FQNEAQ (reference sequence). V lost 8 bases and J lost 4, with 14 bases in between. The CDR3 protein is CASEKGRGNEKLFF. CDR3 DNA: TGTGCCAGCGAGAAAGGTCGGGGTAATGAAAAACTGTTTTTT.

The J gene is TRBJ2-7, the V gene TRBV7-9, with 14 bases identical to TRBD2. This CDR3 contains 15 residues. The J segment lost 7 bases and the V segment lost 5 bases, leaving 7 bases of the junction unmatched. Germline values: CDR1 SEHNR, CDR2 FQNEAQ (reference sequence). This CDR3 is CASSRLAGGPGEQYF. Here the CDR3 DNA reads TGTGCCAGCAGCCGACTAGCGGGAGGGCCGGGTGAGCAGTACTTC.

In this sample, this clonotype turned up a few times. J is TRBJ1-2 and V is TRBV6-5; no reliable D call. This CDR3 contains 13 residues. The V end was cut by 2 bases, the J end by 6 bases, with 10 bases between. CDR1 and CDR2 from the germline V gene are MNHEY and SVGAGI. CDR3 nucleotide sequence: TGTGCCAGCAGTTACCTCTGGTATAATGGCTACACCTTC. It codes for CASSYLWYNGYTF.

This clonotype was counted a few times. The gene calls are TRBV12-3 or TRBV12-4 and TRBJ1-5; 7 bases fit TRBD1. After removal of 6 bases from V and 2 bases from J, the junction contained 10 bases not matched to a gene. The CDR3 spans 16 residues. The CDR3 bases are TGTGCCAGCAGACTGTCTCGAGACAGGGGCAATCAGCCCCAGCATTTT. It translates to CASRLSRDRGNQPQHF.